Listed below are T cell receptor beta chains from one sample, sequenced in a study of identical twins. One entry per CDR3 protein results from TCRdb running MiXCR on the 5' RACE reads. The sample includes 350,000 or so distinct CDR3 sequences, 9% to 10% of them seen just once. Sequencing was carried out using naive T cells sorted from blood. The origin of the receptors is a woman between 50 and 59 years old in good health. Each CDR3 is given with its conserved first and last residue. Size tells how often a clone was seen (once, few, many) or the class of an expanded clone, and some rows leave it out.

>few|TRBJ2-2|TRBV7-8
CASSLGPRGQYGELFF
>once|TRBJ2-6|TRBV20-1
CSARQAGAGANVLTF
>-|TRBJ2-2|TRBV4-1
CASSQDPQGAVMGSTGELFF
>few|TRBJ1-5|TRBV4-1
CASSQGWIRQPQHF
>many|TRBJ1-2|TRBV13
CASSLGTDSYGYTF
>few|TRBJ1-1|TRBV7-9
CASSFFRTEAFF
>many|TRBJ2-7|TRBV12-3/TRBV12-4
CASSRDAHYEQYF
>-|TRBJ2-2|TRBV11-3
CASSLDRAPWANTGELFF
>many|TRBJ2-7|TRBV19
CASSMKLVYEQYF
>many|TRBJ2-3|TRBV5-1
CASSLGAYTDTQYF
>few|TRBJ2-2|TRBV7-2
CASSFLVGQAGELFF